The rows below give T cell receptor beta chains drawn from one sample of a study of OX40 agonist ivuxolimab in advanced cancers. The assay was immunoSEQ multiplex PCR, and TCRdb's table has in-frame clones only and misses some. The table has 130,000 or so clones, about 94% seen once; the top ten hold 0.15% to 0.16%. This sample comprised CD4+ or CD8+ T cells sorted from blood, obtained in a trial of the OX40 agonist ivuxolimab. The receptors come from an adult with an advanced solid tumor such as melanoma, head and neck, liver or kidney cancer. The CDR3 runs from the conserved cysteine through the conserved F or W.

v_call cdr3_aa
TRBV11-3 CASSLAGWNTGELFF
TRBV9 CASSFSGSYNEQFF
TRBV11-2 CASSLVRQGDGYTF
TRBV7-2 CASSFRDRNTEAFF
TRBV2 CASSVDLHTEAFF
TRBV28 CASSLFTGRITEAFF
TRBV11-1 CASSLDRGRDYGYTF
TRBV2 CASSVERFGRGYTF
TRBV18 CASSPLGQGRTEKEKLFF
TRBV18 CASSPSPSGETQYF
TRBV5-6 CASSLPPLRGYTF
TRBV5-6 CASSFADGKQFF
TRBV5-8 CASSSVGQRVRSGYTF
TRBV18 CASSPPRTGVNIQYF
TRBV2 CASSETGGSPLHF